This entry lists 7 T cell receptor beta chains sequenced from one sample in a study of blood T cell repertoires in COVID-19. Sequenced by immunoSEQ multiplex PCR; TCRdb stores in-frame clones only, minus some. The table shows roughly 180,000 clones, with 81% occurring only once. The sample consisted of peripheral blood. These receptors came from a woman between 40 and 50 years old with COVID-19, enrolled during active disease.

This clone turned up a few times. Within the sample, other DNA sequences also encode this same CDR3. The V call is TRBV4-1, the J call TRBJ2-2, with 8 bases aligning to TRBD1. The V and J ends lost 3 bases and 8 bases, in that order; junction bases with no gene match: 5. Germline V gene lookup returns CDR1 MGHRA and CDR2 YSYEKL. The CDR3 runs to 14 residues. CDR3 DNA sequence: TGCGCCAGCAGCCAGGACAGGGTTGCAGGGGAGCTGTTTTTT. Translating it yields CASSQDRVAGELFF.

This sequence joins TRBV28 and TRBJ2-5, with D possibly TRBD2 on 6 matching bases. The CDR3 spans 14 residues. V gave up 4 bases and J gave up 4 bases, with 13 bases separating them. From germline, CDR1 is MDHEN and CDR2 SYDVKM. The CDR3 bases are TGTGCCAGCAGTTCTTTGGACTACACAGAGACCCAGTACTTC. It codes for CASSSLDYTETQYF.

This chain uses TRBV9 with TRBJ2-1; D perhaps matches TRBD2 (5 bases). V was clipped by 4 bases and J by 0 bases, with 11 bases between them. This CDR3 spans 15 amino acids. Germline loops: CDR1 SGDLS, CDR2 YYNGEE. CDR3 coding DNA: TGTGCCAGCAGCATAGCGCCTAGCTCCTACAATGAGCAGTTCTTC. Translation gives CASSIAPSSYNEQFF.

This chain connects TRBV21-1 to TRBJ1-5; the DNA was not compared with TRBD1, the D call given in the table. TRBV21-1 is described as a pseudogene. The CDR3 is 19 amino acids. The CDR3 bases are TGTGCCAGCAGCAACGGTAGGGGGCCACAGAGCGCTAGCAATCAGCCCCAGCATTTT. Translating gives CASSNGRGPQSASNQPQHF.

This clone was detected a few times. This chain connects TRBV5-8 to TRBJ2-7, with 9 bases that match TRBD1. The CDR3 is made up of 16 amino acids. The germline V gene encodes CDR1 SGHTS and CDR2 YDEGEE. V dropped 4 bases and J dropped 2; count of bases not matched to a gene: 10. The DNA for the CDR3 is TGTGCCAGCAGCCCCGGGACAGGGAGGGGGGCCTACGAGCAGTACTTC. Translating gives CASSPGTGRGAYEQYF.

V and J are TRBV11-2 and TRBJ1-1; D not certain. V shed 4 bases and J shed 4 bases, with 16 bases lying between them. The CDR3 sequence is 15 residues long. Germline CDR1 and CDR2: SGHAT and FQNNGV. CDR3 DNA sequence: TGTGCCAGCAGCTCCCCTATGAGGTCGGGCACTGAAGCTTTCTTT. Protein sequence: CASSSPMRSGTEAFF. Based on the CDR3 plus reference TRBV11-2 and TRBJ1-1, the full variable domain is EAGVAQSPRYKIIEKRQSVAFWCNPISGHATLYWYQQILGQGPKLLIQFQNNGVVDDSQLPKDRFSAERLKGVDSTLKIQPAKLEDSAVYLCASSSPMRSGTEAFFGQGTRLTVV.

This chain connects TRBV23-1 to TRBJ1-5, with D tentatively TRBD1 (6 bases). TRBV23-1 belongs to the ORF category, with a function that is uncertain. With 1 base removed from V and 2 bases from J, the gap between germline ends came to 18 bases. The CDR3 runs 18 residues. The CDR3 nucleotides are TGCGCCAGCAGTCAATGGGACAATGGTCAGCTCGGCAATCAGCCCCAGCATTTT. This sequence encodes CASSQWDNGQLGNQPQHF.